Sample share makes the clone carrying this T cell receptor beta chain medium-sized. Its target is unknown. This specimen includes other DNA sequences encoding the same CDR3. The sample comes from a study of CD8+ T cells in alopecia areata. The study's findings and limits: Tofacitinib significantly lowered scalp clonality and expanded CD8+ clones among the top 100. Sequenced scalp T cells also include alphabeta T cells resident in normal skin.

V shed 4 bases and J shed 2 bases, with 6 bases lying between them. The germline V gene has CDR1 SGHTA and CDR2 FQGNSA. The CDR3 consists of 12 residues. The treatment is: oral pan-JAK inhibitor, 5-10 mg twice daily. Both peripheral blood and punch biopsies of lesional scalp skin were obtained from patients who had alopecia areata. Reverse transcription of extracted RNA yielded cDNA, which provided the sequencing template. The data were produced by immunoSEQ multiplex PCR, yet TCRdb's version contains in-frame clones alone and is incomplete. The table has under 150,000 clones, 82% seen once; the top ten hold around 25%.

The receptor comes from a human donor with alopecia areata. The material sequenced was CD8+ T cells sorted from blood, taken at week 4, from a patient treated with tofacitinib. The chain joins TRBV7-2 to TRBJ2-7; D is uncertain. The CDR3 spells CASSSQAYEQYF. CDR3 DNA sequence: TGTGCCAGCAGCTCGCAGGCCTACGAGCAGTACTTC.